The 3 T cell receptor beta chains reported below all come from one sample, sequenced in a study of T cell repertoires in cytomegalovirus infection. In TCRdb, the reads were re-called with MiXCR into one record per CDR3 protein. The profile shows 350,000 to 500,000 distinct CDR3 sequences, around 32% of them singletons. The specimen was PBMCs. These receptor sequences come from a human donor in good health (CMV status not recorded). Some clones in this sample may be carry-over from other donors' samples.

This clonotype was counted ten times or more. The chain is built from TRBV19 and TRBJ1-5; weak D call: TRBD1 (6 bases). CDR1 and CDR2 from the germline V gene are LNHDA and SQIVND (reference sequence). Trimming removed 9 bases from V and 2 bases from J, with 8 bases in between. This CDR3 has 12 amino acids. The CDR3 nucleotides are TGTGCCAGCAACAGGGGCAATCAGCCCCAGCATTTT. Its protein is CASNRGNQPQHF.

This clonotype was seen ten or more times. The rearrangement joins TRBV7-8 to TRBJ2-7; D ambiguous. The CDR3 consists of 15 residues. Germline values: CDR1 SGHVS, CDR2 FQNEAQ. V shed 3 bases and J shed 1 base, with 13 bases lying between them. The CDR3 DNA sequence: TGTGCCAGCAGCTTTCGGAAGACACCTTCCTACGAGCAGTACTTC. Its protein product is CASSFRKTPSYEQYF. Full variable domain (rest looked up from reference TRBV7-8 and TRBJ2-7): GAGVSQSPRYKVAKRGQDVALRCDPISGHVSLFWYQQALGQGPEFLTYFQNEAQLDKSGLPSDRFFAERPEGSVSTLKIQRTQQEDSAVYLCASSFRKTPSYEQYFGPGTRLTVT.

The chain is built from TRBV15 and TRBJ1-1; no definite D call. The germline V gene encodes CDR1 LNHNV and CDR2 YYDKDF (reference sequence). Trimming left V 6 bases short and J 1 base short, with 9 bases between. The length of the CDR3 is 13 residues. This CDR3 is CATSSETNTEAFF. CDR3 nucleotides: TGTGCCACCAGTTCCGAGACGAACACTGAAGCTTTCTTT.